A selection of T cell receptor beta chains follows, all from one sample in a study of blood T cell repertoires in COVID-19. Sequenced by immunoSEQ multiplex PCR; TCRdb stores in-frame clones only, minus some. The sample has approximately 180,000 clones, over 75% seen once. Sequencing was performed on peripheral blood. These receptors all come from a woman aged 80 or over with acute or convalescent COVID-19. Each CDR3 is given with its conserved first and last residue. A D gene is named only where the DNA matches it firmly. Some rows mark clone size as missing; the rest say once, few, many or name a class of expanded clone.

>.|.|TRBJ1-2|TRBV12-3/TRBV12-4
TGTGCCAGCAGTTTAGGAGGTAACTATGGCTACACCTTC
CASSLGGNYGYTF
>.|.|TRBJ2-7|TRBV10-3
TGTGCCATCAAAGGAAGTCTGGGGGCTCCCTACGAGCAGTACTTC
CAIKGSLGAPYEQYF
>once|.|TRBJ1-4|TRBV5-1
TGCGCCAGCAGCCCCCTCGGAACTAATGAAAAACTGTTTTTT
CASSPLGTNEKLFF
>few|.|TRBJ2-2|TRBV5-4
TGTGCCAGCAGCTTGCAATTAGGGGTTGCCGGGGAGCTGTTTTTT
CASSLQLGVAGELFF
>.|.|TRBJ2-3|TRBV29-1
TGCAGCGGGGGGGAGAACGCAGATACGCAGTATTTT
CSGGENADTQYF
>.|.|TRBJ2-7|TRBV4-1
TGCGCCAGCAGCCAGTCCGGGGGCTACGAGCAGTACTTC
CASSQSGGYEQYF
>.|TRBD2|TRBJ2-5|TRBV5-4
TGTGCCAGCAGGGTGACTAGCGGGAGCGAGACCCAGTACTTC
CASRVTSGSETQYF
>.|.|TRBJ2-2|TRBV5-6
TGTGCCAGCAGCCAGAGGACTCACACCGGGGAGCTGTTTTTT
CASSQRTHTGELFF
>few|TRBD1|TRBJ1-2|TRBV5-1
TGCGCCAGCAGCCAAGACAGGGGCTTAGGGGTCTATGGCTACACCTTC
CASSQDRGLGVYGYTF
>.|TRBD1|TRBJ2-1|TRBV27
TGTGCCAGCAGCCGGGGACAGGGGGATAATGAGCAGTTCTTC
CASSRGQGDNEQFF
>once|TRBD2|TRBJ2-7|TRBV7-2
TGTGCCAGCAGCTTAGACTCTAGCGGTCCCTACGAGCAGTACTTC
CASSLDSSGPYEQYF
>once|.|TRBJ2-3|TRBV10-3
TGTGCCGCTCGCGGGGCGGACACAGATACGCAGTATTTT
CAARGADTDTQYF
>.|.|TRBJ1-1|TRBV11-2
TGTGCCAGCCGACTCGCGGGGTTCGGTGAAGCTTTCTTT
CASRLAGFGEAFF
>.|.|TRBJ2-3|TRBV11-2
TGTGCCAGCAGCTTGGCCACAACAGATACGCAGTATTTT
CASSLATTDTQYF
>few|.|TRBJ2-4|TRBV24-1
TGTGCCACCAGTTCCGGAGCCAAAAACATTCAGTACTTC
CATSSGAKNIQYF
>.|TRBD1|TRBJ2-1|TRBV19
TGTGCCAGTAGTCTCCGACAGGGGGTTCGGCACAATGAGCAGTTCTTC
CASSLRQGVRHNEQFF
>.|TRBD2|TRBJ2-1|TRBV25-1
TGTGCCAGCAGACCCCTATCGGGAGGGTACAATGAGCAGTTCTTC
CASRPLSGGYNEQFF
>.|TRBD2|TRBJ2-5|TRBV19
TGTGCCAGTAGTCCAGACCCCGGGACTAGCGGGATATCGCGAGAGACCCAGTACTTC
CASSPDPGTSGISRETQYF
>.|.|TRBJ1-4|TRBV19
TGTGCCAGTAGTACCGGGGAATGGGAAAAACTGTTTTTT
CASSTGEWEKLFF
>.|TRBD1|TRBJ1-5|TRBV28
TGTGCCAGCAGTTTAGGTTTGCAGGGGGAGAATCAGCCCCAGCATTTT
CASSLGLQGENQPQHF
>.|TRBD1|TRBJ2-4|TRBV3-1/TRBV3-2
TGTGCCAGCAGCTGGACAGGGTTAGGCAAAAACATTCAGTACTTC
CASSWTGLGKNIQYF
>.|.|TRBJ2-2|TRBV24-1
TGTGCCACCCGTCCACAGGGGAACACCGGGGAGCTGTTTTTT
CATRPQGNTGELFF
>.|TRBD1|TRBJ1-4|TRBV5-1
TGCGCCAGCAGCCCGGCGGGACAGCCGGGGTATGAAAAACTGTTTTTT
CASSPAGQPGYEKLFF
>.|.|TRBJ2-2|TRBV11-2
TGTGCCAGCAGGCCCGGGGACTACACCGGGGAGCTGTTTTTT
CASRPGDYTGELFF
>.|TRBD1|TRBJ2-7|TRBV5-1
TGCGCCAGCAGCCACCGGACAGGGGGCACCGTCTACGAGCAGTACTTC
CASSHRTGGTVYEQYF
>.|.|TRBJ1-1|TRBV19
TGTGCCGCGAACTTGGCGGGAGGGTCGGGCACTGAAGCTTTCTTT
CAANLAGGSGTEAFF
>.|TRBD1|TRBJ1-5|TRBV30
TGTGCCTGGGCTAGACAGGGAGGATCTCAGCCCCAGCATTTT
CAWARQGGSQPQHF
>.|.|TRBJ1-1|TRBV7-2
TGTGCCAGCAGCTTAGCGTCGGGGGGCAAAGCTTTCTTT
CASSLASGGKAFF
>.|TRBD1|TRBJ2-2|TRBV29-1
TGCAGCGTACCTTTGGGACAGGGATTTGGCGGGGAGCTGTTTTTT
CSVPLGQGFGGELFF
>.|TRBD2|TRBJ2-7|TRBV7-3
TGTGCCAGCAGCGGCGGACTAGCGGGAGACGAGCAGTACTTC
CASSGGLAGDEQYF
>once|TRBD1|TRBJ2-6|TRBV4-1
TGCGCCAGCAGCCCCCGGACAGGGGGCATTGGGGCCAACGTCCTGACTTTC
CASSPRTGGIGANVLTF
>.|.|TRBJ2-1|TRBV6-5
TGTGCCAGCAGCCGCGGCCGAAGTGAGCAGTTCTTC
CASSRGRSEQFF
>.|.|TRBJ1-2|TRBV4-1
TGCGCCAGCAGCCAAGTGGGCAAAACCTATGGCTACACCTTC
CASSQVGKTYGYTF
>.|TRBD1|TRBJ1-1|TRBV18
TGTGCCAGCTCTCTCAAGGGCTTGACAGGGACTGGGACTGAAGCTTTCTTT
CASSLKGLTGTGTEAFF
>.|.|TRBJ1-5|TRBV19
TGTGCCAGTAGTATCACAGGGCTCAATCAGCCCCAGCATTTT
CASSITGLNQPQHF
>.|.|TRBJ1-6|TRBV14
TGTGCCAGCAGCCAAGAACTCAGGCTCTATAATTCACCCCTCCACTTT
CASSQELRLYNSPLHF
>once|TRBD1|TRBJ1-6|TRBV2
TGTGCCAGCAGGAAGGGACAGGGGGGGAATTCACCCCTCCACTTT
CASRKGQGGNSPLHF
>.|TRBD1|TRBJ2-7|TRBV6-2/TRBV6-3
TGTGCCAGCAGTGACAGGGGGCCTAGGGACGAGCAGTACTTC
CASSDRGPRDEQYF
>.|.|TRBJ2-2|TRBV5-4
TGTGCCAGCAGCTTGGAACAGGGGAACACCGGGGAGCTGTTTTTT
CASSLEQGNTGELFF
>.|.|TRBJ2-1|TRBV30
TGTGCCTGGAGTGTCTCGAGCGGCTCCTACAATGAGCAGTTCTTC
CAWSVSSGSYNEQFF
>.|TRBD1|TRBJ1-6|TRBV10-3
TGTGCCATCAGTGGGCCCTATCCAGGGGGGACCTATTCACCCCTCCACTTT
CAISGPYPGGTYSPLHF
>.|TRBD2|TRBJ2-5|TRBV19
TGTGCCAGTAGTCCCCCCGGGGGGGAGACCCAGTACTTC
CASSPPGGETQYF
>.|.|TRBJ1-2|TRBV6-5
TGTGCCAGCAGTTCCTCTAGGAGAGGCTACACCTTC
CASSSSRRGYTF
>.|.|TRBJ1-5|TRBV5-1
TGCGCCAGCAGCCGAGAGGGTAGCAATCAGCCCCAGCATTTT
CASSREGSNQPQHF
>.|TRBD1|TRBJ1-1|TRBV5-1
TGCGCCAGCAGCGCCGGGACAGGGGGTACTGAAGCTTTCTTT
CASSAGTGGTEAFF